The 21 T cell receptor beta chains given below trace back to one sample, sequenced in a study of OX40 agonist ivuxolimab in advanced cancers. Libraries were prepared by immunoSEQ multiplex PCR; TCRdb keeps only in-frame clonotypes and omits some of them. The sample lists around 46,000 clones; roughly nine tenths were seen once. The sequences come from CD4+ or CD8+ T cells sorted from blood, collected in a trial of the OX40 agonist ivuxolimab. These receptors originate from an adult with an advanced solid tumor such as melanoma, head and neck, liver or kidney cancer.

The CDR3 DNA reads as TGTGCCAGCAGTGAATCTATAGAAGAGACCCAGTACTTC. It translates to CASSESIEETQYF. The chain uses TRBV2 and TRBJ2-5; D unclear. Trimming removed 2 bases from V and 3 bases from J, with 7 bases in between. The CDR3 is made up of 13 amino acids. The germline CDR1 and CDR2 sequences are SNHLY and FYNNEI.

The V gene is TRBV28, the J gene TRBJ1-1; D gene ambiguous. In germline, CDR1 is MDHEN, CDR2 SYDVKM. Trimming removed 6 bases from V and 2 bases from J, with 10 bases in between. The CDR3 length is 13 residues. The CDR3 loop reads CASSSNDNTEAFF. The DNA of the CDR3 is TGTGCCAGCAGCTCGAACGACAACACTGAAGCTTTCTTT.

The chain links TRBV9 to TRBJ2-3; 13 bases agree with TRBD2. Germline V gene sequence: CDR1 SGDLS, CDR2 YYNGEE. V shed 2 bases and J 1 base; nucleotides not matched to a gene: 7. The CDR3 consists of 18 residues. The CDR3 nucleotides read TGTGCCAGCAGCGTTACTAGCGGGGGGGCCCAGGGCACAGATACGCAGTATTTT. Translating gives CASSVTSGGAQGTDTQYF.

The chain carries TRBV9 and TRBJ2-5; D gene ambiguous. The CDR3 loop spans 15 amino acids. The germline V and J ends were trimmed by 4 bases and 1 base, with 14 bases remaining between them. Germline V lookup: CDR1 SGDLS, CDR2 YYNGEE. In DNA, the CDR3 is TGTGCCAGCAGCTCTAAAACAATCGGCCAAGAGACCCAGTACTTC. Its translation: CASSSKTIGQETQYF. Looking up the rest from reference TRBV9 and TRBJ2-5 gives the full variable domain: DSGVTQTPKHLITATGQRVTLRCSPRSGDLSVYWYQQSLDQGLQFLIQYYNGEERAKGNILERFSAQQFPDLHSELNLSSLELGDSALYFCASSSKTIGQETQYFGPGTRLLVL.

The rearrangement joins TRBV1 to TRBJ2-7. TRBV1 is described as a pseudogene. This CDR3 has 14 residues. The DNA of the CDR3 is TGCACCAGCAGCCCCCACAAGGGGGGAACCGAGCAGTACTTC. It specifies CTSSPHKGGTEQYF.

The CDR3 is CASLGLNTEAFF. CDR3 DNA sequence: TGTGCCAGCCTTGGATTGAACACTGAAGCTTTCTTT. This chain connects TRBV7-6 to TRBJ1-1; D gene uncertain. Trimming took 8 bases from V and 0 from J, leaving 7 bases between them. This CDR3 has 12 residues. Germline CDR1 SGHVS, CDR2 FNYEAQ.

The rearrangement joins TRBV29-1 to TRBJ1-1; D unresolved. Germline CDR1 reads SQVTM; CDR2 reads ANQGSEA. With 4 bases removed from V and 3 bases from J, the gap between germline ends came to 9 bases. This CDR3 spans 12 amino acids. DNA of the CDR3: TGCAGCGTTGGCAGCATGTACACTGAAGCTTTCTTT. Encoded protein: CSVGSMYTEAFF. The complete variable domain, with remaining parts taken from reference TRBV29-1 and TRBJ1-1, reads SAVISQKPSRDICQRGTSLTIQCQVDSQVTMMFWYRQQPGQSLTLIATANQGSEATYESGFVIDKFPISRPNLTFSTLTVSNMSPEDSSIYLCSVGSMYTEAFFGQGTRLTVV.

This clone was seen more than once but under ten times. The chain has TRBV27 and TRBJ2-1; TRBD1 matches at 9 bases. Per germline, CDR1 MNHEY and CDR2 SMNVEV (reference sequence). J lost 2 bases, V lost 6 bases, and 11 bases had no gene match. This CDR3 spans 17 amino acids. The CDR3 region is CASRPRTGEGTYNEQFF. CDR3 in DNA: TGTGCCAGCAGACCACGGACAGGGGAGGGGACCTACAATGAGCAGTTCTTC.

The chain employs TRBV28 and TRBJ1-2, with a possible D match to TRBD1 (6 bases). V lost 4 bases and J lost 8, with 14 bases in between. This CDR3 contains 13 residues. Germline V gene sequence: CDR1 MDHEN, CDR2 SYDVKM. The CDR3: CASSSTGAVGYTF. CDR3 sequence (DNA): TGTGCCAGCAGTTCCACGGGGGCGGTAGGCTACACCTTC.

The chain combines TRBV7-3 with TRBJ2-3; 8 nucleotides line up with TRBD1. V gave up 1 base and J gave up 4 bases; unmatched junction bases: 10. Germline V gene lookup returns CDR1 SGHTA and CDR2 FQGTGA. This CDR3 contains 17 residues. This CDR3 reads CASSLISTGASPDTQYF. The CDR3 DNA is TGTGCCAGCAGCTTAATCTCGACAGGGGCTTCTCCAGATACGCAGTATTTT.

The V and J genes are TRBV7-9 and TRBJ2-2; no firm D call. Trimming cost V 5 bases and J 0 bases, with 7 bases left between them. This CDR3 has 14 amino acids. Germline V lookup: CDR1 SEHNR, CDR2 FQNEAQ (reference sequence). The CDR3 loop reads CASSAGSNTGELFF. The DNA of the CDR3 is TGTGCCAGCAGCGCTGGGTCGAACACCGGGGAGCTGTTTTTT.

The chain couples TRBV4-1 to TRBJ2-7; D is unresolved. V gave up 4 bases and J gave up 2 bases, with 12 bases separating them. Germline CDR1 MGHRA, CDR2 YSYEKL. CDR3 length: 14 amino acids. The CDR3 DNA reads TGCGCCAGCAGCCCCGGGCCCAGGACCTACGAGCAGTACTTC. Its protein product is CASSPGPRTYEQYF.

In DNA form, the CDR3 reads TGTGCCAGCAGCTGGCCGACGAACAGCCCTGAAGCTTTCTTT. It yields the protein CASSWPTNSPEAFF. V and J are TRBV13 and TRBJ1-1, with unresolved D. From germline, CDR1 is PRHDT and CDR2 FYEKMQ (reference sequence). CDR3 size: 14 residues. Trimming took off 4 bases at V and 6 bases at J, with 15 bases between the two ends.

The chain employs TRBV15 and TRBJ1-5, with TRBD1 as a possible D gene (6 bases). V shed 1 base and J shed 5 bases, with 9 bases lying between them. Per germline, CDR1 LNHNV and CDR2 YYDKDF (reference sequence). CDR3 length: 14 residues. In DNA, the CDR3 is TGTGCCACCAGCAGAGCCAGGGGAGATCAGCCCCAGCATTTT. Its translation: CATSRARGDQPQHF.

CDR3 residues: CASSYSGGAETQYF. CDR3 bases: TGTGCCAGCAGTTACTCGGGGGGGGCCGAGACCCAGTACTTC. The genes are TRBV6-5 and TRBJ2-5; D might be TRBD2 (7 bases). V lost 0 bases and J 5 bases, leaving 10 bases between the germline ends. Germline V lookup: CDR1 MNHEY, CDR2 SVGAGI. CDR3 size: 14 residues.

This clone appeared once. The rearrangement joins TRBV6-1 to TRBJ2-2, with 8 bases matching TRBD1. Germline lookup yields CDR1 MNHNS and CDR2 SASEGT. With 3 bases clipped from V and 0 bases from J, the junction kept 6 bases outside the gene matches. The CDR3 spans 17 residues. CDR3 amino acids: CASSDDRGTTNTGELFF. The DNA of the CDR3 is TGTGCCAGCAGTGACGACAGGGGCACCACGAACACCGGGGAGCTGTTTTTT.

This chain links TRBV29-1 with TRBJ1-2; no definite D call. The germline CDR1 and CDR2 sequences are SQVTM and ANQGSEA. The CDR3 is 13 residues long. The V end lost 7 bases, the J end lost 1 base, and 13 bases lay between the germline ends. In DNA, the CDR3 is TGCAGCGCCCGAAAGGAGGGTAACTATGGCTACACCTTC. Protein: CSARKEGNYGYTF.

This clone was recorded once. The chain has TRBV2 and TRBJ2-7; D tentatively reads TRBD1 or TRBD2 (6 bases each). Germline V CDR1 and CDR2: SNHLY, FYNNEI. Trimming removed 7 bases from V and 3 bases from J, with 16 bases in between. The CDR3 spans 14 residues. CDR3 protein: CASTPDGGLYEQYF. CDR3 DNA: TGTGCCAGCACCCCCGACGGGGGCCTCTACGAGCAGTACTTC. Full variable domain (outside the CDR3, taken from reference TRBV2 and TRBJ2-7): EPEVTQTPSHQVTQMGQEVILRCVPISNHLYFYWYRQILGQKVEFLVSFYNNEISEKSEIFDDQFSVERPDGSNFTLKIRSTKLEDSAMYFCASTPDGGLYEQYFGPGTRLTVT.

This chain connects TRBV19 to TRBJ1-5; TRBD1 might be the D (6 bases). With 10 bases removed from V and 0 bases from J, the gap between germline ends came to 13 bases. CDR1 is LNHDA, CDR2 SQIVND, per germline (reference sequence). The CDR3 runs 14 residues. The CDR3 DNA reads TGTGCCACCGAACAGGGATATAGCAATCAGCCCCAGCATTTT. Translating gives CATEQGYSNQPQHF.

This clone appeared a single time. This chain uses TRBV2 with TRBJ2-7; D ambiguous. Germline V gives CDR1 SNHLY, CDR2 FYNNEI. With 3 bases removed from V and 0 bases from J, the gap between germline ends came to 15 bases. The CDR3 runs to 16 residues. In nucleotides, the CDR3 is TGTGCCAGCAGTGATAGGGTCACAGATCTCTCCTACGAGCAGTACTTC. It codes for CASSDRVTDLSYEQYF.

The V call is TRBV6-5, the J call TRBJ2-7; perhaps D is TRBD1 or TRBD2 (5 bases each). The CDR3 spans 16 residues. Germline V gene data show CDR1 as MNHEY and CDR2 as SVGAGI. Deletions cut 0 bases from V and 2 bases from J, with 14 bases between. The CDR3 nucleotides are TGTGCCAGCAGTTACTCGAGTGGGACGGTTACCTACGAGCAGTACTTC. Translating gives CASSYSSGTVTYEQYF.